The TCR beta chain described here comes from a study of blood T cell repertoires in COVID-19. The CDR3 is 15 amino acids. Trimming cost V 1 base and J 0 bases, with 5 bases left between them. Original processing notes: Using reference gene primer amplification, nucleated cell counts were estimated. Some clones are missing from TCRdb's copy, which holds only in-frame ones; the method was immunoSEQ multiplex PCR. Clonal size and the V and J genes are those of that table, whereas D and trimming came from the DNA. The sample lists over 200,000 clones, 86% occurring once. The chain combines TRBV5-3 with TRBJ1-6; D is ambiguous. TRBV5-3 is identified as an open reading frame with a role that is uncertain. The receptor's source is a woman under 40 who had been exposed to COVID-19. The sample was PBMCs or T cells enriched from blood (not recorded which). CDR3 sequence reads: CARSLNSSYNSPLHF. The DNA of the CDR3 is TGTGCCAGAAGCTTGAACAGCTCCTATAATTCACCCCTCCACTTT.